The 11 T cell receptor beta chains reported below all come from one sample, sequenced in a study of human T cells and chemical hapten exposure. Time point of the sample: patch test 3, about 24 weeks after DPC sensitization. As for treatment: therapeutic diphenylcyclopropenone sensitization with weekly scalp DPC. The authors' total RNA extraction used unfractionated whole blood. Each CDR3 protein is one row after TCRdb ran MiXCR on the RACE reads. The sample includes roughly 38,000 distinct CDR3 sequences, 8% to 9.5% seen only once; the top ten take 20% to 30%. The sequenced sample was whole blood, obtained in connection with sensitization to the hapten diphenylcyclopropenone (DPC). Every receptor here comes from a man in his fifties with alopecia areata. Some clones in this sample may be carry-over from other donors' samples.

This clonotype was counted at least ten times. This rearrangement joins TRBV7-3 to TRBJ2-1; D remains unclear. Per the germline V gene, CDR1 is SGHTA and CDR2 is FQGTGA. Trimming pared 5 bases from V and 3 bases from J, leaving 5 bases between. This CDR3 is built from 12 residues. This CDR3 reads CASSLGYNEQFF. The CDR3 DNA follows: TGTGCCAGCAGCCTAGGCTACAATGAGCAGTTCTTC.

The V call is TRBV25-1, the J call TRBJ1-6; D possibly corresponds to TRBD1 (6 bases). This CDR3 spans 14 amino acids. The V gene's germline CDR1 is MGHDK and CDR2 SYGVNS. Trimming cost V 8 bases and J 7 bases, with 15 bases left between them. The CDR3 coding sequence is TGTGCCAGCGGGGGCCAAACAAACAATTCACCCCTCCACTTT. Translation: CASGGQTNNSPLHF.

This clonotype was counted a few times. The genes are TRBV23-1 and TRBJ2-2, with 11 bases fitting TRBD2. TRBV23-1 has ORF status, its function being uncertain. The trim removed 6 bases at V and 10 bases at J, leaving 13 bases unmatched. The CDR3 totals 16 residues. This CDR3 is CASRRSGLAAVAELFF. CDR3 coding DNA: TGCGCCAGCAGACGATCGGGACTAGCGGCCGTAGCGGAGCTGTTTTTT.

The V and J genes are TRBV7-8 and TRBJ2-7, with 9 bases identical to TRBD2. V gave up 1 base and J gave up 3 bases; unmatched junction bases: 4. The germline V gene has CDR1 SGHVS and CDR2 FQNEAQ. There are 15 residues in the CDR3. The CDR3 DNA reads TGTGCCAGCAGCTTAGAAGCACTAGCGGGCTACGAGCAGTACTTC. It is translated as CASSLEALAGYEQYF.

This clonotype was detected many times. The genes are TRBV10-3 and TRBJ1-1; tentatively, D is TRBD1 (5 bases). Germline V gives CDR1 ENHRY, CDR2 SYGVKD. Trimming took off 0 bases at V and 5 bases at J, with 13 bases between the two ends. This CDR3 has 15 amino acids. The CDR3 region has the DNA TGTGCCATCAGTGAGTCGAGAGGGGATCGGACTGAAGCTTTCTTT. Translation: CAISESRGDRTEAFF.

This clonotype was picked up many times. The gene calls are TRBV20-1 and TRBJ2-7; the match to TRBD2 covers 9 bases. The junction had 17 bases not matched to a gene; V was cut back by 6 bases and J by 5 bases. There are 16 residues in the CDR3. The V gene's germline CDR1 is DFQATT and CDR2 SNEGSKA (reference sequence). DNA of the CDR3: TGCAGTGCCGACCCTCCGTTAGCGGGAGTTAAGAACGAGCAGTACTTC. Encoded protein: CSADPPLAGVKNEQYF.

This clonotype turned up a few times. This sequence joins TRBV7-8 and TRBJ2-6; no reliable D call. Trimming took 8 bases from V and 0 from J, leaving 11 bases between them. Germline V gene lookup returns CDR1 SGHVS and CDR2 FQNEAQ. CDR3 size: 15 residues. CDR3 region: CASDSSPSGANVLTF. The DNA for the CDR3 is TGTGCCAGCGACTCAAGCCCCTCTGGGGCCAACGTCCTGACTTTC.

The chain recombines TRBV12-3 or TRBV12-4 with TRBJ2-7, with a possible D match to TRBD1 (5 bases). V lost 2 bases and J lost 0, with 8 bases in between. This CDR3 contains 14 residues. This CDR3 reads CASSLRQRSYEQYF. The CDR3 DNA reads as TGTGCCAGCAGTTTAAGACAGCGCTCCTACGAGCAGTACTTC.

The V gene is TRBV5-5, the J gene TRBJ2-3; D possibly corresponds to TRBD2 (5 bases). Looked up from germline, CDR1 is SGHKS and CDR2 is YYEKEE (reference sequence). This CDR3 has 13 residues. V shed 1 base and J shed 6 bases, with 9 bases lying between them. CDR3 loop: CASSLRGLDTQYF. CDR3 bases: TGTGCCAGCAGCTTGAGAGGGCTCGATACGCAGTATTTT.

This clonotype was recorded many times. The V call is TRBV12-3 or TRBV12-4, the J call TRBJ2-7; unclear D gene. Trimming left V 1 base short and J 2 bases short, with 12 bases between. The CDR3 consists of 15 residues. CDR3 residues: CASSLESVSPYEQYF. The DNA of the CDR3 is TGTGCCAGCAGTTTAGAAAGCGTAAGCCCCTACGAGCAGTACTTC.

This clonotype appeared a few times. The chain links TRBV6-6 to TRBJ2-7; D gene uncertain. Trimming cost V 7 bases and J 2 bases, with 15 bases left between them. CDR1 is MNHNY and CDR2 is SVGAGI in the germline V gene (reference sequence). The CDR3 covers 14 residues. The CDR3 DNA sequence: TGTGCCAGCAATTCGGCCCAGGAGCCCTACGAGCAGTACTTC. Its protein product is CASNSAQEPYEQYF.